The clone carrying this T cell receptor (beta chain) occurred many times. Its specificity is not known. The data stem from a study of T cells after yellow fever vaccination. Points from the study as a whole: It was the secondary response that reached its peak faster, day 5 versus 15, but it was weaker.

Germline loops: CDR1 MNHEY, CDR2 SVGAGI. V lost 2 bases and J 4 bases, leaving 11 bases between the germline ends. This CDR3 has 14 residues. TCRdb reprocessed the 5' RACE reads via MiXCR and lists one record per CDR3 protein. This sample has about 300,000 distinct CDR3 sequences, with about 6.6% found just once. The rearrangement links TRBV6-5 to TRBJ2-5; perhaps D is TRBD1 or TRBD2 (5 bases each). The material sequenced was PBMCs, taken more than 35 days after the first yellow fever vaccination. The clonotype originates from a man aged 18 to 30 who received the YFV17D yellow fever vaccine. The CDR3 region is CASSYRGARETQYF. The DNA for the CDR3 is TGTGCCAGCAGTTACAGAGGGGCGCGAGAGACCCAGTACTTC.